What follows are 15 T cell receptor beta chains derived from one specimen sequenced in a study of immune evolution from preneoplasia to lung adenocarcinoma. The protocol was immunoSEQ multiplex PCR, while the TCRdb copy is restricted to in-frame clones and leaves out a portion. Of 3,800 or so clones listed, over 75% are singletons. Input material: FFPE adjacent normal lung tissue. These TCRs come from a person between 60 and 79 years old with lung adenocarcinoma.

This clone was seen a handful of times. The rearrangement uses TRBV5-5 and TRBJ2-2, with TRBD1 identical over 8 bases. V was clipped by 0 bases and J by 1 base; unmatched bases: 5. Germline V gene sequence: CDR1 SGHKS, CDR2 YYEKEE (reference sequence). This CDR3 region has 17 residues. This CDR3 is CASSLARTGQNTGELFF. Written as DNA, the CDR3 is TGTGCCAGCAGCTTGGCCCGGACAGGGCAGAACACCGGGGAGCTGTTTTTT.

V gene TRBV7-2 combines with J gene TRBJ2-1; no clear D. V was cut by 2 bases and J by 6 bases, with 11 bases left in between. The CDR3 is 14 amino acids. Germline V gene sequence: CDR1 SGHTA, CDR2 FQGNSA. CDR3: CASSLMTGPNEQFF. The CDR3 DNA reads TGTGCCAGCAGCTTAATGACTGGGCCCAATGAGCAGTTCTTC.

The chain is built from TRBV4-3 and TRBJ2-5, with 7 bases identical to TRBD2. Per the germline V gene, CDR1 is LGHNA and CDR2 is YSLEER. The V and J ends lost 0 bases and 4 bases, in that order; junction bases with no gene match: 2. The length of the CDR3 is 14 residues. CDR3 DNA: TGCGCCAGCAGCCAAGATACGGGAGGAGAGACCCAGTACTTC. This encodes CASSQDTGGETQYF.

DNA for the CDR3: TGCAGCGTTGAGGGCAGACCCTACGAGCAGTACTTC. Translation gives CSVEGRPYEQYF. The J gene is TRBJ2-7, the V gene TRBV29-1; D is uncertain. The germline gives CDR1 SQVTM, CDR2 ANQGSEA. The CDR3 loop spans 12 amino acids. V was clipped by 3 bases and J by 2 bases, with 8 bases between them.

The chain combines TRBV2 with TRBJ1-4; 9 nucleotides agree with TRBD1. Germline lookup yields CDR1 SNHLY and CDR2 FYNNEI. Trimming cost V 5 bases and J 9 bases; bases outside gene matches: 10. This CDR3 has 15 residues. DNA for the CDR3: TGTGCCAGCAGTCAATTACAGGGGGCGGTGAAAAAACTGTTTTTT. Its protein product is CASSQLQGAVKKLFF.

The J gene is TRBJ1-5, the V gene TRBV2; D unresolved. CDR3 length equals 14 residues. Trimming took 3 bases from V and 7 from J, leaving 13 bases between them. In germline, CDR1 is SNHLY, CDR2 FYNNEI. The CDR3 nucleotides read TGTGCCAGCAGTGACCTCGCAGGTCACCAGCCCCAGCATTTT. Translation gives CASSDLAGHQPQHF.

V and J are TRBV6-5 and TRBJ1-2; a possible D gene is TRBD1 (6 bases). This CDR3 is built from 13 residues. Germline V gene lookup returns CDR1 MNHEY and CDR2 SVGAGI. V was pared by 4 bases and J by 8 bases, with 14 bases between. CDR3 in amino acids: CASSSLTGRGYTF. CDR3 in DNA: TGTGCCAGCAGTTCTCTGACAGGAAGGGGCTACACCTTC.

The gene calls are TRBV5-4 and TRBJ2-5, with TRBD2 matching over 14 bases. This CDR3 is 18 amino acids long. CDR1 is SGHNT and CDR2 is YYREEE in the germline V gene (reference sequence). The V gene end was trimmed by 0 bases and the J gene end by 2 bases; junction bases not matched to a gene: 6. The DNA for the CDR3 is TGTGCCAGCAGCTTGGGAGGGACTAGCGGGAGAACACAAGAGACCCAGTACTTC. Amino acid sequence: CASSLGGTSGRTQETQYF.

CDR3 sequence reads: CASSQDPARSQPQHF. The CDR3 DNA reads as TGTGCCAGCAGCCAAGATCCGGCTCGGAGTCAGCCCCAGCATTTT. This rearrangement joins TRBV4-2 to TRBJ1-5; D is unclear. Trimming stripped 0 bases from V and 6 bases from J, with 12 bases between. The CDR3 sequence is 15 residues long. Germline V gene sequence: CDR1 LGHNA, CDR2 YNFKEQ.

The chain uses TRBV9 and TRBJ2-3, with 10 bases aligning to TRBD1. V shed 6 bases, J shed 5 bases, and the junction held 6 bases outside the gene matches. The germline V gene has CDR1 SGDLS and CDR2 YYNGEE. The CDR3 runs 14 residues. The CDR3 here is CASTAGQGIDTQYF. The CDR3 DNA sequence: TGTGCCAGCACCGCGGGACAGGGGATAGATACGCAGTATTTT.

The chain is built from TRBV11-2 and TRBJ2-2, with 11 bases lining up with TRBD2. This CDR3 contains 18 residues. CDR1 is SGHAT, CDR2 FQNNGV, per germline. The V gene end was trimmed by 3 bases and the J gene end by 2 bases; junction bases not matched to a gene: 8. CDR3: CASSFLPTSGVNTGELFF. The CDR3 nucleotides read TGTGCCAGCAGCTTCCTCCCGACTAGCGGGGTTAACACCGGGGAGCTGTTTTTT. Looking up the rest from reference TRBV11-2 and TRBJ2-2 gives the full variable domain: EAGVAQSPRYKIIEKRQSVAFWCNPISGHATLYWYQQILGQGPKLLIQFQNNGVVDDSQLPKDRFSAERLKGVDSTLKIQPAKLEDSAVYLCASSFLPTSGVNTGELFFGEGSRLTVL.

The gene calls are TRBV27 and TRBJ2-1; D possibly corresponds to TRBD2 (6 bases). Germline V gene sequence: CDR1 MNHEY, CDR2 SMNVEV (reference sequence). V was trimmed by 2 bases and J by 10 bases, leaving 12 bases between them. The CDR3 extends over 13 amino acids. The CDR3 DNA sequence: TGTGCCAGCAGTTTACGGGGGTTTGGAGAGCAGTTCTTC. Protein: CASSLRGFGEQFF.

The J gene is TRBJ1-2, the V gene TRBV28; 7 positions match TRBD1. Germline V gene data show CDR1 as MDHEN and CDR2 as SYDVKM. The CDR3 spans 12 residues. Unmatched junction bases numbered 4, after V lost 8 bases and J lost 4 bases. CDR3 amino acids: CASLGQSYGYTF. The CDR3 nucleotides read TGTGCCAGCCTGGGACAGTCCTATGGCTACACCTTC.

The J gene is TRBJ2-1, the V gene TRBV15; D is undetermined. Trimming pared 0 bases from V and 7 bases from J, leaving 7 bases between. Germline V CDR1 and CDR2: LNHNV, YYDKDF (reference sequence). The CDR3 runs to 13 residues. This CDR3 is CATSRDPLNEQFF. The CDR3 DNA sequence: TGTGCCACCAGCAGAGACCCATTGAATGAGCAGTTCTTC.

The rearrangement links TRBV19 to TRBJ1-1; TRBD1 might be the D (6 bases). The CDR3 has 13 residues. Germline V gene data show CDR1 as LNHDA and CDR2 as SQIVND (reference sequence). Trimming cost V 3 bases and J 7 bases, with 12 bases left between them. The CDR3 DNA reads TGTGCCAGTAGTATCGACAGGAATATTGAAGCTTTCTTT. It translates to CASSIDRNIEAFF.